This T cell receptor beta chain emerged from a study of blood T cell repertoires in COVID-19. Study-wide background: The United States, Italy and Spain were the sources of the acute and convalescent COVID-19 samples.

Method: immunoSEQ multiplex PCR; TCRdb's copy keeps in-frame clones and lacks some. The sample holds 250,000 to 350,000 clones, roughly 88% seen once. V was pared by 0 bases and J by 8 bases, with 16 bases between. CDR1 and CDR2 (germline): ENHRY, SYGVKD. The CDR3 runs 15 residues. The origin of this receptor is a woman aged 30 to 39 who had recovered from COVID-19. The sample consisted of PBMCs or T cells enriched from blood (not recorded which). This rearrangement joins TRBV10-3 to TRBJ1-2, with D possibly matching TRBD1 (6 bases). CDR3 DNA sequence: TGTGCCATCAGTGAGTCGGGCGGGGGGCGCGAGGGCTACACCTTC. Translation: CAISESGGGREGYTF.